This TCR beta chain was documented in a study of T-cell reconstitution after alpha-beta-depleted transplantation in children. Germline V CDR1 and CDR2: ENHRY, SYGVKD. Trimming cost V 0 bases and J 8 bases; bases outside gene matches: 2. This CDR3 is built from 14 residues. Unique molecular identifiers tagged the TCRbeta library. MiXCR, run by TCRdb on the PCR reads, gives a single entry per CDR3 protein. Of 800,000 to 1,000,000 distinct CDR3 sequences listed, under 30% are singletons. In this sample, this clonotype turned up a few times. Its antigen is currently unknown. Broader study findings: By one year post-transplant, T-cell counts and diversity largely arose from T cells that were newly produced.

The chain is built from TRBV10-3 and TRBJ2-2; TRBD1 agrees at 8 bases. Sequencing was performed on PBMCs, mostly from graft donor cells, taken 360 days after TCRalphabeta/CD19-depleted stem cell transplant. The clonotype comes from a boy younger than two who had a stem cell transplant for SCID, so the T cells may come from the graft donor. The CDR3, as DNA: TGTGCCATCAGTGAGTCGACAGGGGCTGGGGAGCTGTTTTTT. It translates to CAISESTGAGELFF.